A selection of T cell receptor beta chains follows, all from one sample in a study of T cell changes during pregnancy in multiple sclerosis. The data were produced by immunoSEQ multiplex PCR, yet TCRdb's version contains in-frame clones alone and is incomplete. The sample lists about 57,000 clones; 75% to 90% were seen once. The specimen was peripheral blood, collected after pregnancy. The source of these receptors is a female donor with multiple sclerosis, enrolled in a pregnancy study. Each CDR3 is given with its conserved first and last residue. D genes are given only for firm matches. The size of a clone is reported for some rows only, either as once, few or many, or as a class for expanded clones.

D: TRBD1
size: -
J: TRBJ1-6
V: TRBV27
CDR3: CASSRDRARLHF
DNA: TGTGCCAGCAGTCGGGACAGGGCCAGGCTCCACTTT

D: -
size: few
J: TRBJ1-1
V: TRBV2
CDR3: CATGQYTEAFF
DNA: TGTGCCACCGGACAGTACACTGAAGCTTTCTTT

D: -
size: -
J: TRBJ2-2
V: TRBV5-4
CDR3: CASSTREGPGELFF
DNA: TGTGCCAGCAGCACCCGGGAAGGCCCCGGGGAGCTGTTTTTT

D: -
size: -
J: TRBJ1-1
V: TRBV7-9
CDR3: CASSLGDRKTEAFF
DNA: TGTGCCAGCAGCTTAGGCGACAGAAAAACTGAAGCTTTCTTT

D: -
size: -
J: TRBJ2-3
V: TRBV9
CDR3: CASSPRRPETVPSTDTQYF
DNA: TGTGCCAGCAGCCCCCGGAGACCGGAGACGGTCCCGTCCACAGATACGCAGTATTTT

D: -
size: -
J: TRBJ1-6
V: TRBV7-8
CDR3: CASSLVGGVYNSPLHF
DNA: TGTGCCAGCAGCTTAGTTGGGGGGGTGTATAATTCACCCCTCCACTTT

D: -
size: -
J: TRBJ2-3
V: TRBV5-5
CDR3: CASSLGAISPDTQYF
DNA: TGTGCCAGCAGCTTGGGAGCCATTTCCCCAGATACGCAGTATTTT

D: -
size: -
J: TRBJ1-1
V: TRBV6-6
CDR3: CASIVGENTEAFF
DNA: TGTGCCAGCATCGTGGGAGAGAACACTGAAGCTTTCTTT

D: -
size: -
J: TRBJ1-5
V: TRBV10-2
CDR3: CASSEPPWGGVDQPQHF
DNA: TGCGCCAGCAGTGAGCCCCCTTGGGGGGGTGTTGATCAGCCCCAGCATTTT

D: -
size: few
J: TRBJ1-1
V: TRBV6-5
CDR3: CASSYREIMNTEAFF
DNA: TGTGCCAGCAGTTACAGGGAGATCATGAACACTGAAGCTTTCTTT

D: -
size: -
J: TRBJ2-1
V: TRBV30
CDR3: CAWSVWAGNEQFF
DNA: TGTGCCTGGAGTGTATGGGCAGGTAATGAGCAGTTCTTC

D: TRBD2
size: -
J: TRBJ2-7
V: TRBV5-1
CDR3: CASSPLAGGGTYEQYF
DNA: TGCGCCAGCAGCCCGTTAGCGGGGGGGGGAACCTACGAGCAGTACTTC

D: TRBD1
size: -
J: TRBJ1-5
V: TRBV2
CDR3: CASSLQGINQPQHF
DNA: TGTGCCAGCAGTCTACAGGGGATTAATCAGCCCCAGCATTTT

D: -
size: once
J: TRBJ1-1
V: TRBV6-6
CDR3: CASREGGNTEAFF
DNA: TGTGCCAGCAGAGAAGGGGGGAACACTGAAGCTTTCTTT

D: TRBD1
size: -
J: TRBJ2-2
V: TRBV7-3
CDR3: CASSLDRGVTGELFF
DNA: TGTGCCAGCAGCTTGGACAGGGGCGTAACCGGGGAGCTGTTTTTT

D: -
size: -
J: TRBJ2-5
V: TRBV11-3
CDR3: CASSLGSGSFQETQYF
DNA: TGTGCCAGCAGCTTGGGTAGCGGCAGTTTCCAAGAGACCCAGTACTTC

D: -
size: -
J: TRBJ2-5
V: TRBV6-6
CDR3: CASTSSGEGLMETQYF
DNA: TGTGCCAGCACCTCCTCGGGGGAAGGGTTAATGGAGACCCAGTACTTC

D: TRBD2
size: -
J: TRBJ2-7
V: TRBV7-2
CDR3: CASSRTLAGDEQYF
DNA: TGTGCCAGCAGCCGAACACTAGCGGGGGACGAGCAGTACTTC

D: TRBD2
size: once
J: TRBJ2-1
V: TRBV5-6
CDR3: CASSATGTSRNEQFF
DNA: TGTGCCAGCAGCGCTACCGGGACTAGTCGTAATGAGCAGTTCTTC

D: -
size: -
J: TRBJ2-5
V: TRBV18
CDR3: CASSPGAGLKTQYF
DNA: TGTGCCAGCTCACCTGGGGCAGGGCTAAAGACCCAGTACTTC

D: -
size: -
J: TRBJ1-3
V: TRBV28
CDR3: CASSALRYGNTIYF
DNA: TGTGCCAGCAGTGCCCTGCGGTATGGAAACACCATATATTTT

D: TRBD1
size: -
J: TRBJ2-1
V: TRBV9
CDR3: CASSVSLTGKSYNEQFF
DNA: TGTGCCAGCAGCGTCTCCCTGACAGGGAAATCCTACAATGAGCAGTTCTTC

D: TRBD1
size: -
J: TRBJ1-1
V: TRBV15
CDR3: CATDRDSGFQDTEAFF
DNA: TGTGCCACGGACCGGGACAGTGGATTTCAAGACACTGAAGCTTTCTTT

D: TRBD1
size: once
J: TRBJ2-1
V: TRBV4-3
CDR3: CASSRPGTGINEQFF
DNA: TGCGCCAGCAGCCGGCCGGGGACAGGGATCAATGAGCAGTTCTTC

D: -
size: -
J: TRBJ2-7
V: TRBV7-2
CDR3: CASSSRTSYEQYF
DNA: TGTGCCAGCAGCTCCCGAACATCCTACGAGCAGTACTTC

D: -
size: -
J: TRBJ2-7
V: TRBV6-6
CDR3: CASRRDSSYEQYF
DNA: TGTGCCAGCAGGCGCGACAGCTCCTACGAGCAGTACTTC

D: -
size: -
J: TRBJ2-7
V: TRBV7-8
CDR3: CASRGASSYEQYF
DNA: TGTGCCAGCAGGGGGGCTAGCTCCTACGAGCAGTACTTC

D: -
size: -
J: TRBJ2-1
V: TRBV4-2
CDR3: CASSQEGVVGNEQFF
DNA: TGTGCCAGCAGCCAAGAAGGGGTCGTGGGCAATGAGCAGTTCTTC

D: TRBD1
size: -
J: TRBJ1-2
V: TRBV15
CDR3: CATSTGTGVLDGYTF
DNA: TGTGCCACCAGCACGGGGACAGGGGTATTAGATGGCTACACCTTC